This entry lists 6 T cell receptor beta chains sequenced from one sample in a study of CXCR3-negative and CXCR3-positive naive CD8 T cells. The authors made the TRB cDNA libraries by 5' RACE using UMI labels. Using the 5' RACE reads, TCRdb records one entry per CDR3 protein without DNA. This listing includes about 38,000 distinct CDR3 sequences. The sequencing sample was made of memory CD8+ T cells from blood. The receptor source for this set is a human donor in good health. Some clones in this sample may be carry-over from other donors' samples.

This chain joins TRBV7-9 and TRBJ1-6. The V gene's germline CDR1 is SEHNR and CDR2 FQNEAQ (reference sequence). This CDR3 is 16 amino acids long. This CDR3 is CASSLLGSSYNSPLHF.

The chain links TRBV29-1 to TRBJ1-5. This CDR3 is built from 11 residues. The germline V gene encodes CDR1 SQVTM and CDR2 ANQGSEA. The chain's CDR3 is CSAAWGLGQHF.

The gene calls are TRBV3-1 and TRBJ1-2; with no DNA, the TCRdb D assignment of TRBD1 cannot be verified. This CDR3 contains 14 residues. Looked up from germline, CDR1 is LGHDT and CDR2 is YNNKEL (reference sequence). CDR3 sequence: CASSQAGVGYGYTF.

This sequence joins TRBV2 and TRBJ2-1; there is no DNA to check the TCRdb D call of TRBD1. Looked up from germline, CDR1 is SNHLY and CDR2 is FYNNEI. CDR3 length equals 14 residues. The CDR3: CAAIGTALYNEQFF.

The genes are TRBV2 and TRBJ1-1. The CDR3 extends over 14 amino acids. CDR1 is SNHLY, CDR2 FYNNEI, per germline. CDR3 protein: CASSDSQPNTEAFF.

The V and J genes are TRBV11-3 and TRBJ2-7. The length of the CDR3 is 13 residues. Germline assignment: CDR1 SGHNT and CDR2 YENEEA. The chain's CDR3 is CASSPPATYEQYF.